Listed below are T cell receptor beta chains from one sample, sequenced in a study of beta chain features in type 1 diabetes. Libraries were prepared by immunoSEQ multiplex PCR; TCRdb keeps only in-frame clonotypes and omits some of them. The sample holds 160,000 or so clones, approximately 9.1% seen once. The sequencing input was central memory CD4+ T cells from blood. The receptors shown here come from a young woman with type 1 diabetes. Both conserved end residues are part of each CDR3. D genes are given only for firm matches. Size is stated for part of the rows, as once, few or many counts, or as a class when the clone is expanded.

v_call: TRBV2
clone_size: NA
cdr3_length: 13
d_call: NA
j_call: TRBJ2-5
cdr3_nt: TGTGCCAGCAGTGACGGCGGGACCGTGACCCAGTACTTC
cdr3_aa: CASSDGGTVTQYF

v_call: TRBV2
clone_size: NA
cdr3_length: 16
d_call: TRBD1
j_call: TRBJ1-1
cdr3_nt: TGTGCCAGCAGTTTATCCGCCGGGACAGGGGAAGCTGAAGCTTTCTTT
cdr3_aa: CASSLSAGTGEAEAFF

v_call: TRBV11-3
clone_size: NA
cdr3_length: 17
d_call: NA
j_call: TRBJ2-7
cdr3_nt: TGTGCCAGCAGCCCGGGACAGGGGAGACTAGCGGGGTACGAGCAGTACTTC
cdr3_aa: CASSPGQGRLAGYEQYF

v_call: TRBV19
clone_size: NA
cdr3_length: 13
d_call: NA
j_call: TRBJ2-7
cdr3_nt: TGTGCCAGTAGTTATAGGGGAAGGGACGAGCAGTACTTC
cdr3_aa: CASSYRGRDEQYF

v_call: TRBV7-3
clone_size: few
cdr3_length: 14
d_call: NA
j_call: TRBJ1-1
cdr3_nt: TGTGCCAGCAGCCCGGACCCCGGGGGGGCTGAAGCTTTCTTT
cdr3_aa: CASSPDPGGAEAFF

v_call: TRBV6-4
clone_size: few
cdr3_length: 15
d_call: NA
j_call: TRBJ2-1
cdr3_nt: TGTGCCAGCAGTGAGGACACGAGCTCCTACAATGAGCAGTTCTTC
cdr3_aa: CASSEDTSSYNEQFF

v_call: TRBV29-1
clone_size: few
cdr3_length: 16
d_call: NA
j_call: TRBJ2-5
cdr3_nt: TGCAGCGTTGGACTTTTAGAGGCCGCGTACCAAGAGACCCAGTACTTC
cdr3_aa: CSVGLLEAAYQETQYF

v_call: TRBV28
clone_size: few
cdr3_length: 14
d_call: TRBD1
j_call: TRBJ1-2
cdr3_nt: TGTGCCAGCAGTTACGGGACAGATAACTATGGCTACACCTTC
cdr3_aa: CASSYGTDNYGYTF

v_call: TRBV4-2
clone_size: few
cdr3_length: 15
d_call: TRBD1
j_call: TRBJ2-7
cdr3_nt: TGTGCCAGCAGCCAACCGGGACAGGGGGCCAACGAGCAGTACTTC
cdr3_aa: CASSQPGQGANEQYF

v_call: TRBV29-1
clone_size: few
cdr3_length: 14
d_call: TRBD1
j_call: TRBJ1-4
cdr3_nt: TGCAGCGCTAAGACGGGACAGGGGGGCGAAAAACTGTTTTTT
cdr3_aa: CSAKTGQGGEKLFF

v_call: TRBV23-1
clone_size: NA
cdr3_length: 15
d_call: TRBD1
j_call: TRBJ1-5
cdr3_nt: TGCGCCAGCAGTCAAACAGGGGTGGAGAGTCAGCCCCAGCATTTT
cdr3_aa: CASSQTGVESQPQHF

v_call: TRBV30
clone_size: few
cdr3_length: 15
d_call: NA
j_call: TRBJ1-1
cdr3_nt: TGTTCCTGCAGAGGTCGGGGTGTGATGAACACTGAAGCTTTCTTT
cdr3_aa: CSCRGRGVMNTEAFF

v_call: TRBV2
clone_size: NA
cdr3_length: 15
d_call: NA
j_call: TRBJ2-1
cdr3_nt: TGTGCCAGCAGTGACCCGGTCCGTCCCTACAATGAGCAGTTCTTC
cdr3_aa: CASSDPVRPYNEQFF

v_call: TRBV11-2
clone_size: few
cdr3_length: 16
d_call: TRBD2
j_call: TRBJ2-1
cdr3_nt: TGTGCCAGCACCATTACTCAGACTAGCGGGAGGGTGGAGCAGTTCTTC
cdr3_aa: CASTITQTSGRVEQFF

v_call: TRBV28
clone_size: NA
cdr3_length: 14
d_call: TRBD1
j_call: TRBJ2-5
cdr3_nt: TGTGCCAGCAGGCAGGGGGCTGGACAAGAGACCCAGTACTTC
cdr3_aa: CASRQGAGQETQYF

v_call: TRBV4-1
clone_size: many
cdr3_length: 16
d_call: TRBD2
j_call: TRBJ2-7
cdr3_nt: TGCGCCAGCAGCCAAGATCGGCTAGCGGGCTCCTACGAGCAGTACTTC
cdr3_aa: CASSQDRLAGSYEQYF

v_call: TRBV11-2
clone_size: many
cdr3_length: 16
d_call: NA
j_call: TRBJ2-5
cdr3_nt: TGTGCCAGCAGCCCCGGGGTGGCGCTGTCGGAAGAGACCCAGTACTTC
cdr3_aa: CASSPGVALSEETQYF

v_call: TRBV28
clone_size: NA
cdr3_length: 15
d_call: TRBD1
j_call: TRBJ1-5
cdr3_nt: TGTGCCAGCAGTCGACTGACAGGGGGCGATCAGCCCCAGCATTTT
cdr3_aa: CASSRLTGGDQPQHF

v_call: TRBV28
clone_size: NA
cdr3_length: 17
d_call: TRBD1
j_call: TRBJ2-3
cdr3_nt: TGTGCCAGCAGTTTATCCCTGACAGGGGCAGGCACAGATACGCAGTATTTT
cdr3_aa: CASSLSLTGAGTDTQYF

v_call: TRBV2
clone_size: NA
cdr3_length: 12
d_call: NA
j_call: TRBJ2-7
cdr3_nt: TGTGCCAGCAGTGACCTCGCCCCAGTGCAGTACTTC
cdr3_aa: CASSDLAPVQYF

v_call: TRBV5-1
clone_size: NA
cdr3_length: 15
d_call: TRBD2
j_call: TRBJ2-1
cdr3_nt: TGCGCCAGCAGCTTGGTACTAGCGGGAGCTAATGAGCAGTTCTTC
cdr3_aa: CASSLVLAGANEQFF

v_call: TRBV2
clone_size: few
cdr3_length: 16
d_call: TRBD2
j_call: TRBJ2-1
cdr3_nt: TGTGCCAGCTTACCACCGGGACTAGGGGGAAGAGGTGAGCAGTTCTTC
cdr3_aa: CASLPPGLGGRGEQFF

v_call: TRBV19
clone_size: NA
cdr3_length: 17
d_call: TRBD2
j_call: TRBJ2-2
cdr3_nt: TGTGCCAGTATGATGGCTGGAGCGGGAGGGCCTGCCGGGGAGCTGTTTTTT
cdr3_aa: CASMMAGAGGPAGELFF

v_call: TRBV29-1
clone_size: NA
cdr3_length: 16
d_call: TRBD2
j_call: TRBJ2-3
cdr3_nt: TGCAGCGTTGGCCGTCGACTAGCGGGAAGGACAGATACGCAGTATTTT
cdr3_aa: CSVGRRLAGRTDTQYF

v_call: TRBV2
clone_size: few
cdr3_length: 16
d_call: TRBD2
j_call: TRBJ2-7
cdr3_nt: TGTGCCAGCAGTGAACCGGCTAGCGGATTCCACTACGAGCAGTACTTC
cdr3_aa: CASSEPASGFHYEQYF

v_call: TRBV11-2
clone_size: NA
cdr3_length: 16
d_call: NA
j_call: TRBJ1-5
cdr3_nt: TGTGCCAGCAGCTTAGATAGTTTGAGGTCGAATCAGCCCCAGCATTTT
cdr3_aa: CASSLDSLRSNQPQHF

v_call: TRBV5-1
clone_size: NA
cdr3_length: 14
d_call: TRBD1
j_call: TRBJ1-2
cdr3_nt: TGCGCCAGCAGCGAGGACAGGGATCACTATGGCTACACCTTC
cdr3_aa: CASSEDRDHYGYTF

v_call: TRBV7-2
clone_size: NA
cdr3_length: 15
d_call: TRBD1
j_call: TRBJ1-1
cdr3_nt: TGTGCCAGCAGCCAATCCTTGGCGGACAGGACTGAAGCTTTCTTT
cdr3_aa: CASSQSLADRTEAFF

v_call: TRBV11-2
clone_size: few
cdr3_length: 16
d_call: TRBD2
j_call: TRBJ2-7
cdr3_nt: TGTGCCAGCAGCCCCAGCCTTAGCGGGAGGTCCTACGAGCAGTACTTC
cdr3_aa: CASSPSLSGRSYEQYF

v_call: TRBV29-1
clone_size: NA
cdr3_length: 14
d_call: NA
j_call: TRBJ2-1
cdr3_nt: TGCAGCGTTGAAGATCGGAGAGCGTACAATGAGCAGTTCTTC
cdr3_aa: CSVEDRRAYNEQFF

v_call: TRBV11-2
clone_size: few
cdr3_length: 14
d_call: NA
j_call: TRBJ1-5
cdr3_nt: TGTGCCAGCAGCTTAGAGGCAGGGGATCAGCCCCAGCATTTT
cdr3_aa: CASSLEAGDQPQHF

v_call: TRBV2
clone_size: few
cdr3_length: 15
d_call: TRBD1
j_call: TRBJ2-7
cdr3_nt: TGTGCCAGCAGTGTCATCGGGACGACAGGGGACGAGCAGTACTTC
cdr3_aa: CASSVIGTTGDEQYF

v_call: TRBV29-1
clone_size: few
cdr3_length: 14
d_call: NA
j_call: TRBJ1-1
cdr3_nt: TGCAGCGTTGTGGTTAACAGGGAGGGGACTGAAGCTTTCTTT
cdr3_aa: CSVVVNREGTEAFF

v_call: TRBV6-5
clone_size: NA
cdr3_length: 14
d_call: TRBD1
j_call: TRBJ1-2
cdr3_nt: TGTGCCAGCAGAGAATCAGGGGGCGGCGATGGCTACACCTTC
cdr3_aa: CASRESGGGDGYTF

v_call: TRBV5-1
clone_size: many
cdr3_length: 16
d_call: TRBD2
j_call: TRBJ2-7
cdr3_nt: TGCGCCAGCAGCTCGACCCCCGAAGTAGCGGGAGACGAGCAGTACTTC
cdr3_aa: CASSSTPEVAGDEQYF

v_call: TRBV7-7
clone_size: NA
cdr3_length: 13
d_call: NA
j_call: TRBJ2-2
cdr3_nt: TGTGCTAGCAGCCCCAACCAGGGCGGGGAGCTGTTTTTT
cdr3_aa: CASSPNQGGELFF

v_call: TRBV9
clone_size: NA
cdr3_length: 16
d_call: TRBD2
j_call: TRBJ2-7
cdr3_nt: TGTGCCAGCAGCGTAGGATTAGCGGGAGGGACCTACGAGCAGTACTTC
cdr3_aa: CASSVGLAGGTYEQYF

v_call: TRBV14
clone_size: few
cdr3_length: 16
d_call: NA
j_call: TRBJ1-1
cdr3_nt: TGTGCCAGCAGCCAAGATCGAGGAGGAATGAACACTGAAGCTTTCTTT
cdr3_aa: CASSQDRGGMNTEAFF

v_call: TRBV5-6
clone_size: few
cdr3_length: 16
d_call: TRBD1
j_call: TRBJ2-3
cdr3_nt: TGTGCCAGCAGTTGGGACAGGACAGGGAACACAGATACGCAGTATTTT
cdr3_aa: CASSWDRTGNTDTQYF

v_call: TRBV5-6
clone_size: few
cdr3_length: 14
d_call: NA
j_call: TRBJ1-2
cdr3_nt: TGTGCCAGCAGCTTGGGATCGGTCGCCAGGGGCTACACCTTC
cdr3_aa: CASSLGSVARGYTF